Included here is one TCR beta chain sequence, with context. Treatment here: randomized to nivolumab then ipilimumab (arm A) or the reverse (arm B). The CDR3 consists of 13 residues. The J segment lost 9 bases and the V segment lost 4 bases, leaving 7 bases of the junction unmatched. Germline loops: CDR1 SQVTM, CDR2 ANQGSEA. The repertoire was sequenced with immunoSEQ multiplex PCR; TCRdb's copy has only in-frame clones and lacks some. The sample shows 2,000 to 3,000 clones, 20% to 25% of them seen only once. The sample originates from a study of sequential checkpoint blockade in melanoma. This chain joins TRBV29-1 and TRBJ2-1; 9 positions agree with TRBD2. The sequence came from a human donor with melanoma. Sequencing used tumor tissue (inferred from file names), obtained from a patient given nivolumab and ipilimumab in sequence. CDR3: CSVGSGSGSEQFF. The CDR3 bases are TGCAGCGTTGGTAGCGGGAGCGGGAGTGAGCAGTTCTTC.